These 26 T cell receptor beta chains were all obtained from the same sample, sequenced in a study of blood T cell repertoires in COVID-19. Profiling relied on immunoSEQ multiplex PCR, and the TCRdb table lists in-frame clones only, not all of them. The sample consists of under 350,000 clones, 75% to 95% of them appearing once. The sequencing sample was made of peripheral blood. All receptors derive from a woman in her twenties or thirties with COVID-19, enrolled during active disease.

The chain carries TRBV5-1 and TRBJ2-7; TRBD2 agrees at 11 bases. The V segment lost 5 bases and the J segment 5 bases; nucleotides outside the gene matches: 3. Germline V gene lookup returns CDR1 SGHRS and CDR2 YFSETQ. The CDR3 extends over 13 amino acids. Here the CDR3 reads CASRRLAGNEQYF. The CDR3, as DNA: TGCGCCAGCAGGAGACTAGCGGGAAACGAGCAGTACTTC.

The chain links TRBV30 to TRBJ2-7, with TRBD2 matching 10 bases. Germline values: CDR1 GTSNPN, CDR2 SVGIG (reference sequence). This CDR3 region has 14 residues. V was clipped by 2 bases and J by 6 bases; unmatched bases: 7. CDR3 DNA sequence: TGTGCCTGGAGTTCGGGACTAGCGCTGAGCGAGCAGTACTTC. It codes for CAWSSGLALSEQYF.

The chain recombines TRBV6-1 with TRBJ1-2; D is uncertain. The CDR3 has 12 residues. V lost 6 bases to trimming and J lost 4 bases, with 9 bases between them. CDR1 is MNHNS and CDR2 is SASEGT in the germline V gene. CDR3 coding DNA: TGTGCCAGCAGGAGGGAGGCCTATGGCTACACCTTC. Amino acids: CASRREAYGYTF.

Of note for this clone: One end of the junction does not line up with germline, which may come from a read error. V and J are TRBV7-9 and TRBJ2-3, with a tentative D call TRBD1 (6 bases). Germline V gives CDR1 SEHNR, CDR2 FQNEAQ (reference sequence). This CDR3 contains 14 residues. CDR3 region: CASTLDRSTDTQYF. In DNA form, the CDR3 reads TGTGCCAGCACCTTAGACAGGAGCACAGATACGCAGTATTTT. Based on the CDR3 plus reference TRBV7-9 and TRBJ2-3, the full variable domain is DTGVSQNPRHKITKRGQNVTFRCDPISEHNRLYWYRQTLGQGPEFLTYFQNEAQLEKSRLLSDRFSAERPKGSFSTLEIQRTEQGDSAMYLCASTLDRSTDTQYFGPGTRLTVL.

The chain carries TRBV7-9 and TRBJ1-4; D unclear. The germline V gene has CDR1 SEHNR and CDR2 FQNEAQ (reference sequence). Trimming shortened V by 1 base and J by 4 bases, and 13 bases separated the two germline ends. The CDR3 contains 16 residues. In nucleotides, the CDR3 is TGTGCCAGCAGCTTAGGTGACACCCGATTTAATGAAAAACTGTTTTTT. Encoded protein: CASSLGDTRFNEKLFF.

The table lists this clone with a count of one. The V gene is TRBV5-1, the J gene TRBJ1-1, with TRBD1 identical over 8 bases. CDR1 is SGHRS, CDR2 YFSETQ, per germline. Unmatched junction bases numbered 8, after V lost 6 bases and J lost 4 bases. This CDR3 has 14 amino acids. The CDR3 DNA follows: TGCGCCAGCACCTATATAACAGGGGGCACTGAAGCTTTCTTT. Amino acid sequence: CASTYITGGTEAFF. The complete variable domain, with remaining parts taken from reference TRBV5-1 and TRBJ1-1, reads KAGVTQTPRYLIKTRGQQVTLSCSPISGHRSVSWYQQTPGQGLQFLFEYFSETQRNKGNFPGRFSGRQFSNSRSEMNVSTLELGDSALYLCASTYITGGTEAFFGQGTRLTVV.

This chain uses TRBV5-1 with TRBJ1-1; no reliable D call. The CDR3 loop spans 13 amino acids. V was shortened by 3 bases and J by 0 bases, with 6 bases between the two germline ends. Germline V gene sequence: CDR1 SGHRS, CDR2 YFSETQ. CDR3 sequence reads: CASSSQVNTEAFF. In nucleotides, the CDR3 is TGCGCCAGCAGCTCCCAGGTGAACACTGAAGCTTTCTTT. The full variable domain, its missing parts supplied by reference TRBV5-1 and TRBJ1-1, is KAGVTQTPRYLIKTRGQQVTLSCSPISGHRSVSWYQQTPGQGLQFLFEYFSETQRNKGNFPGRFSGRQFSNSRSEMNVSTLELGDSALYLCASSSQVNTEAFFGQGTRLTVV.

The rearrangement links TRBV10-1 to TRBJ2-3; 10 bases are shared with TRBD2. The J segment lost 5 bases and the V segment lost 4 bases, leaving 9 bases of the junction unmatched. The CDR3 runs to 16 residues. The V gene's germline CDR1 is WNHNN and CDR2 SYGVQD (reference sequence). CDR3 nucleotide sequence: TGCGCCAGCAGTGTAGGGCCCCTAGCGGGAGAAGATACGCAGTATTTT. This gives the protein CASSVGPLAGEDTQYF.

This chain links TRBV27 with TRBJ2-2; a possible D gene is TRBD1 (5 bases). CDR3 length: 14 residues. The V end was cut by 5 bases, the J end by 0 bases, with 7 bases between. Germline V gives CDR1 MNHEY, CDR2 SMNVEV (reference sequence). This CDR3 is CASSIQANTGELFF. DNA of the CDR3: TGTGCCAGCAGTATACAGGCGAACACCGGGGAGCTGTTTTTT.

The chain recombines TRBV9 with TRBJ2-1; 11 positions match TRBD2. This CDR3 is 15 amino acids long. Germline V gene data show CDR1 as SGDLS and CDR2 as YYNGEE. With 2 bases clipped from V and 6 bases from J, the junction kept 4 bases outside the gene matches. CDR3 bases: TGTGCCAGCAGCGTCGCCGGGACTAGCGGCAATGAGCAGTTCTTC. Its protein is CASSVAGTSGNEQFF.

This chain joins TRBV19 and TRBJ2-7; 7 nucleotides line up with TRBD1. This CDR3 spans 14 amino acids. Looked up from germline, CDR1 is LNHDA and CDR2 is SQIVND (reference sequence). J lost 0 bases, V lost 5 bases, and 4 bases had no gene match. The CDR3 loop is CASSLQGSSYEQYF. CDR3 nucleotide sequence: TGTGCCAGTAGTCTACAGGGGAGCTCCTACGAGCAGTACTTC.

The chain uses TRBV28 and TRBJ1-1; unclear D gene. The CDR3 covers 14 residues. Trimming left V 0 bases short and J 0 bases short, with 5 bases between. Per the germline V gene, CDR1 is MDHEN and CDR2 is SYDVKM. This chain's CDR3 is CASSLWSVNTEAFF. The CDR3 nucleotides read TGTGCCAGCAGTTTATGGTCTGTGAACACTGAAGCTTTCTTT.

The V gene is TRBV28, the J gene TRBJ2-1, with 12 bases lining up with TRBD2. The V segment lost 6 bases and the J segment 8 bases; nucleotides outside the gene matches: 8. Per germline, CDR1 MDHEN and CDR2 SYDVKM. This CDR3 comprises 15 residues. CDR3 coding DNA: TGTGCCAGCAGACCCCGGACTAGCGGGATTCATGAGCAGTTCTTC. Amino acids: CASRPRTSGIHEQFF.

The chain carries TRBV18 and TRBJ2-7, with D tentatively TRBD2 (7 bases). The CDR3 sequence is 16 residues long. V gave up 6 bases and J gave up 2 bases, with 20 bases separating them. Germline CDR1 KGHSH, CDR2 LQKENI. CDR3 amino acids: CASSIFGRGATYEQYF. The CDR3 nucleotides are TGTGCCAGCTCGATTTTCGGCCGGGGGGCAACCTACGAGCAGTACTTC.

The chain links TRBV7-2 to TRBJ2-6; no reliable D call. V lost 4 bases and J 0 bases, leaving 10 bases between the germline ends. This CDR3 contains 16 residues. The germline V gene has CDR1 SGHTA and CDR2 FQGNSA. CDR3 residues: CASSSGPNSGANVLTF. The CDR3 nucleotides are TGTGCCAGCAGCTCCGGTCCGAACTCTGGGGCCAACGTCCTGACTTTC.

This chain uses TRBV27 with TRBJ1-1; a possible D gene is TRBD1 (5 bases). Germline values: CDR1 MNHEY, CDR2 SMNVEV (reference sequence). With 3 bases removed from V and 10 bases from J, the gap between germline ends came to 15 bases. The CDR3 consists of 13 residues. Here the CDR3 DNA reads TGTGCCAGCAGTTTCCGGCAGTCAGGGCGAGCTTTCTTT. Protein sequence: CASSFRQSGRAFF.

The chain joins TRBV10-3 to TRBJ2-7; D may be TRBD2 (6 bases). Germline V CDR1 and CDR2: ENHRY, SYGVKD. The V end was cut by 3 bases, the J end by 4 bases, with 16 bases between. CDR3 length: 15 amino acids. The CDR3 region has the DNA TGTGCCATCAGTGACCCGGTGGGGGGAGGATACGAGCAGTACTTC. This gives the protein CAISDPVGGGYEQYF.

The rearrangement joins TRBV3-1 (or the pseudogene TRBV3-2) to TRBJ1-4; the match to TRBD1 covers 10 bases. The CDR3 contains 15 residues. Germline V CDR1 and CDR2: LGHDT, YNNKEL (reference sequence). V shed 1 base and J 8 bases; nucleotides not matched to a gene: 4. The CDR3 DNA sequence: TGTGCCAGCAGCCAAGGAGGGACAGGGGACGAAAAACTGTTTTTT. It encodes CASSQGGTGDEKLFF.

This rearrangement joins TRBV9 to TRBJ2-1; 13 bases map to TRBD2. CDR3 length equals 17 residues. CDR1 is SGDLS, CDR2 YYNGEE, per germline. V was clipped by 4 bases and J by 1 base; unmatched bases: 5. The DNA for the CDR3 is TGTGCCAGCAGCAGACTAGCGGGAGGTCTATCCTACAATGAGCAGTTCTTC. It translates to CASSRLAGGLSYNEQFF.

Only a few counts were recorded for this clone. The chain is built from TRBV4-1 and TRBJ2-1; 7 bases are a match to TRBD1. The V segment lost 6 bases and the J segment 2 bases; nucleotides outside the gene matches: 4. CDR1 is MGHRA, CDR2 YSYEKL, per germline. The CDR3 loop spans 14 amino acids. This CDR3 reads CASRATGPYNEQFF. The CDR3 nucleotides are TGCGCCAGCAGGGCGACAGGGCCCTACAATGAGCAGTTCTTC.

This clone showed up just once. The V gene is TRBV14, the J gene TRBJ2-7, with a possible D match to TRBD1 (6 bases). The ends were cut back, 1 base at V and 4 bases at J, with 20 bases in the middle. This CDR3 spans 17 amino acids. CDR1 and CDR2 from the germline V gene are SGHDN and FVKESK. CDR3 sequence (DNA): TGTGCCAGCAGCCAAGGGACCCCGGACAGTTCCTTTTACGAGCAGTACTTC. Its translation is CASSQGTPDSSFYEQYF.

The J gene is TRBJ1-6, the V gene TRBV5-1; 7 nucleotides align to TRBD1. Trimming at V came to 0 bases and at J to 4 bases, leaving 1 base not matched to a gene. The CDR3 is made up of 15 amino acids. Per the germline V gene, CDR1 is SGHRS and CDR2 is YFSETQ. The CDR3 nucleotides read TGCGCCAGCAGCTTGGGGGACAGTTATAATTCACCCCTCCACTTT. This codes for CASSLGDSYNSPLHF.

The chain links TRBV28 to TRBJ2-1; possible D gene TRBD1, 6 bases. CDR3 length: 14 residues. Trimming removed 2 bases at V and 5 bases at J, with 10 bases between. The germline V gene has CDR1 MDHEN and CDR2 SYDVKM. CDR3 DNA sequence: TGTGCCAGCAGTTTAGCCGGGACAAACAATGAGCAGTTCTTC. This encodes CASSLAGTNNEQFF.

The rearrangement uses TRBV6-5 and TRBJ1-1; 7 bases line up with TRBD1. V shed 7 bases, J shed 5 bases, and the junction held 4 bases outside the gene matches. The CDR3 sequence is 12 residues long. Germline CDR1 MNHEY, CDR2 SVGAGI. The CDR3 DNA reads TGTGCCAGCATGGGGACAGTTACTGAAGCTTTCTTT. It translates to CASMGTVTEAFF.

V usage is TRBV3-1 (or the pseudogene TRBV3-2) and J usage is TRBJ2-2, with no clear D. The V end lost 1 base, the J end lost 2 bases, and 11 bases lay between the germline ends. Germline assignment: CDR1 LGHDT and CDR2 YNNKEL (reference sequence). The CDR3 extends over 16 amino acids. CDR3 region: CASSQGGGINTGELFF. The CDR3 nucleotides read TGTGCCAGCAGCCAAGGCGGCGGAATCAACACCGGGGAGCTGTTTTTT.

The CDR3 nucleotides read TGTGCCAGCAGTGCAGGGGGTACCGATCAGCCCCAGCATTTT. Protein product: CASSAGGTDQPQHF. This rearrangement joins TRBV28 to TRBJ1-5; 7 bases align to TRBD1. Germline CDR1 reads MDHEN; CDR2 reads SYDVKM. This CDR3 comprises 14 residues. Trimming cost V 5 bases and J 5 bases; bases outside gene matches: 6.